A selection of T cell receptor beta chains follows, all from one sample in a study of regulatory T cells in long-lasting Graves disease. MiXCR, run by TCRdb on the multiplex PCR reads, gives a single entry per CDR3 protein. This table has over 200,000 distinct CDR3 sequences, approximately 20% appearing once. The sample here was peripheral blood mononuclear cells (PBMCs), taken at new diagnosis, from a patient treated with antithyroid drugs. These receptor sequences come from a female donor with Graves disease. Each CDR3 is given with its conserved first and last residue. A D gene is named only where the DNA matches it firmly. Some rows mark clone size as missing; the rest say once, few, many or name a class of expanded clone.

v_call	d_call	j_call	clone_size	cdr3_aa	cdr3_nt
TRBV3-1	TRBD2	TRBJ2-5	many	CASSQVGTSGSASETQYF	TGTGCCAGCAGCCAAGTAGGGACTAGCGGGAGTGCCAGTGAGACCCAGTACTTC
TRBV6-5	-	TRBJ1-5	many	CASSYGLNQPQHF	TGTGCCAGCAGTTACGGACTCAATCAGCCCCAGCATTTT
TRBV18	-	TRBJ2-4	many	CASSPPQGAKNIQYF	TGTGCCAGCTCACCACCGCAGGGAGCCAAAAACATTCAGTACTTC
TRBV4-1	-	TRBJ2-2	many	CASSQPDRSDGELFF	TGCGCCAGCAGCCAGCCTGACAGGTCCGACGGGGAGCTGTTTTTT
TRBV27	-	TRBJ2-1	-	CASSSGASGPYNEQFF	TGTGCCAGCAGTTCAGGGGCTAGCGGACCCTACAATGAGCAGTTCTTC
TRBV24-1	-	TRBJ2-2	many	CATSDLTGNGELFF	TGTGCCACCAGTGATTTGACAGGGAACGGGGAGCTGTTTTTT
TRBV20-1	-	TRBJ1-1	many	CSARAGIVTEAFF	TGCAGTGCTAGGGCAGGGATTGTCACTGAAGCTTTCTTT
TRBV20-1	-	TRBJ1-2	many	CSAGGGGTNYGYTF	TGCAGTGCTGGAGGGGGAGGGACAAACTATGGCTACACCTTC
TRBV10-3	TRBD1	TRBJ2-5	many	CAISEDRGQETQYF	TGTGCCATCAGTGAAGACAGGGGGCAAGAGACCCAGTACTTC
TRBV6-1	TRBD1	TRBJ2-7	many	CASSRRVLNRGKGYEQYF	TGTGCCAGCAGTCGACGAGTTCTGAACAGGGGCAAGGGGTACGAGCAGTACTTC
TRBV2	-	TRBJ1-1	-	CASRPLLNTEAFF	TGTGCCAGCCGCCCACTCCTGAACACTGAAGCTTTCTTT
TRBV7-9	TRBD2	TRBJ2-7	many	CASRILAGGPLFF	TGTGCCAGCAGGATACTAGCGGGAGGGCCGTTGTTCTTC
TRBV20-1	-	TRBJ2-7	many	CSARDKGDPGRSYEQYF	TGCAGTGCTAGAGATAAGGGAGACCCAGGCCGTTCCTACGAGCAGTACTTC
TRBV7-3	-	TRBJ2-3	-	CASSLDLVAGNTQYF	TGTGCCAGCAGCTTAGACCTGGTTGCTGGGAATACGCAGTATTTT
TRBV27	-	TRBJ2-3	many	CASSLYQGSPDTQYF	TGTGCCAGCAGTTTATATCAGGGGAGCCCAGATACGCAGTATTTT
TRBV12-3/TRBV12-4	TRBD2	TRBJ2-2	-	CASSGSGLVGTGELFF	TGTGCCAGCTCGGGTTCCGGACTAGTTGGGACCGGGGAGCTGTTTTTT
TRBV4-1	-	TRBJ2-7	-	CASSQEDSLYEQYF	TGCGCCAGCAGCCAAGAAGACTCCCTCTACGAGCAGTACTTC